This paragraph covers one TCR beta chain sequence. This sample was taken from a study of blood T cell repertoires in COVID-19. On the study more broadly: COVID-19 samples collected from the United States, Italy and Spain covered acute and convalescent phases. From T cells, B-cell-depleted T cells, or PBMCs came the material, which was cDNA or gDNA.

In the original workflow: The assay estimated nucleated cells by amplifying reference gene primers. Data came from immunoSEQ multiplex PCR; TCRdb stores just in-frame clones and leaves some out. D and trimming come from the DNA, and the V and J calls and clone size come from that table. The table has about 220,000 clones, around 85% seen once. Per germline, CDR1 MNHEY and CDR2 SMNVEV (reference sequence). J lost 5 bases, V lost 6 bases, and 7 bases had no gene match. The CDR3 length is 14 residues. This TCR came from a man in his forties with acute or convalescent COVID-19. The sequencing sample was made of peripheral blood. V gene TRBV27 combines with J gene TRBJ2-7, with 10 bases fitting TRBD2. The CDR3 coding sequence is TGTGCCAGCAGCCCTAGCGGGAGTTGGAACGAGCAGTACTTC. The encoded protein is CASSPSGSWNEQYF.